This T cell receptor (beta chain) was sequenced during a study of radiotherapy plus CTLA-4 blockade in lung cancer. Findings and limits, study-wide: In blood, after radiotherapy plus ipilimumab, tumor-derived TCR clones expanded. Dynamics of early blood T cell clones, together with interferon-beta, were reportedly the best predictors of response.

Generated by immunoSEQ multiplex PCR, the TCRdb table keeps only in-frame clones and is missing some. The sample lists tens of thousands of clones, around 79% occurring once. Points on this clone: Its antigen remains unknown.

The CDR3 is 13 amino acids. The ends lost 4 bases at V and 4 bases at J; junction bases unmatched: 3. The germline V gene has CDR1 LNHDA and CDR2 SQIVND (reference sequence). The source is a human donor with non-small cell lung cancer who had a complete response to radiotherapy plus ipilimumab. The rearrangement uses TRBV19 and TRBJ1-1, with 7 bases fitting TRBD1. This specimen consisted of peripheral blood, obtained from a patient treated with radiotherapy plus ipilimumab. This chain's CDR3 is CASSNQGGTEAFF. DNA for the CDR3: TGTGCCAGTAGTAACCAGGGGGGCACTGAAGCTTTCTTT.